Listed below are T cell receptor beta chains from one sample, sequenced in a study of T-cell memory formation after mild COVID-19. TCRdb called the 5' RACE reads again in MiXCR, with one record for every CDR3 protein. The top ten clones hold over 20% of a sample with about 340,000 distinct CDR3 sequences, under 25% of them seen once. Material for sequencing was PBMCs or a T cell subset sorted from them (not recorded which). Receptors were obtained from a man in his late teens or twenties who had mild COVID-19 (a few samples of this study predate the infection). Cell type and time point are not known. Each CDR3 is given with its conserved first and last residue. D genes are given only for firm matches. Some rows have no size entry. The others give once, few or many, or a class for an expanded clone.

clone size: many
V gene: TRBV20-1
D gene: TRBD2
J gene: TRBJ2-3
CDR3 protein: CSAPQRGGRGSDTQYF
CDR3 DNA: TGCAGTGCTCCCCAACGGGGGGGAAGAGGTTCAGATACGCAGTATTTT

clone size: .
V gene: TRBV6-5
D gene: .
J gene: TRBJ2-7
CDR3 protein: CASSYSRPGYEQYF
CDR3 DNA: TGTGCCAGCAGTTACTCACGGCCAGGCTACGAGCAGTACTTC

clone size: .
V gene: TRBV6-5
D gene: .
J gene: TRBJ2-3
CDR3 protein: CASSYWRDSAPPDTQYF
CDR3 DNA: TGTGCCAGCAGTTACTGGCGGGACTCCGCGCCCCCAGATACGCAGTATTTT

clone size: .
V gene: TRBV7-9
D gene: .
J gene: TRBJ2-7
CDR3 protein: CASRRDTAYEQYF
CDR3 DNA: TGTGCCAGCCGCCGGGACACGGCCTACGAGCAGTACTTC

clone size: .
V gene: TRBV24-1
D gene: .
J gene: TRBJ2-3
CDR3 protein: CATSPSDGTDTQYF
CDR3 DNA: TGTGCCACCAGTCCCTCCGACGGCACAGATACGCAGTATTTT

clone size: few
V gene: TRBV13
D gene: .
J gene: TRBJ1-1
CDR3 protein: CASSKYPKDTEAFF
CDR3 DNA: TGTGCCAGCAGCAAATACCCGAAGGACACTGAAGCTTTCTTT

clone size: .
V gene: TRBV7-2
D gene: TRBD1
J gene: TRBJ2-7
CDR3 protein: CASRRDRGWYEQYF
CDR3 DNA: TGTGCCAGCAGGCGGGACAGGGGGTGGTACGAGCAGTACTTC

clone size: many
V gene: TRBV3-1
D gene: .
J gene: TRBJ1-1
CDR3 protein: CASSDDASTATF
CDR3 DNA: TGTGCCAGCAGCGACGACGCGTCGACAGCTACATTT

clone size: .
V gene: TRBV7-9
D gene: .
J gene: TRBJ1-1
CDR3 protein: CASSWGSTNTEAFF
CDR3 DNA: TGTGCCAGCAGCTGGGGCAGCACGAACACTGAAGCTTTCTTT

clone size: .
V gene: TRBV5-6
D gene: TRBD1
J gene: TRBJ1-1
CDR3 protein: CASSYRTGTLVNTEAFF
CDR3 DNA: TGTGCCAGCAGCTACCGGACAGGGACGCTGGTGAACACTGAAGCTTTCTTT

clone size: .
V gene: TRBV6-2/TRBV6-3
D gene: .
J gene: TRBJ1-6
CDR3 protein: CASSYGGNSPLPF
CDR3 DNA: TGTGCCAGCAGTTATGGGGGAAATTCACCCCTCCCCTTT

clone size: few
V gene: TRBV10-3
D gene: TRBD2
J gene: TRBJ2-3
CDR3 protein: CAISGSSGTDTQYF
CDR3 DNA: TGTGCCATCAGTGGGTCTAGCGGGACAGATACGCAGTATTTT

clone size: few
V gene: TRBV7-9
D gene: TRBD1
J gene: TRBJ1-1
CDR3 protein: CASSFRDSLRTEAFF
CDR3 DNA: TGTGCCAGCAGCTTCCGGGACAGTCTTAGGACTGAAGCTTTCTTT

clone size: few
V gene: TRBV5-5
D gene: .
J gene: TRBJ1-1
CDR3 protein: CASSSVFGGARTEAFF
CDR3 DNA: TGTGCCAGCAGCTCCGTTTTCGGGGGGGCGAGGACTGAAGCTTTCTTT

clone size: .
V gene: TRBV2
D gene: .
J gene: TRBJ2-2
CDR3 protein: CAFRRREAPGNTGELFF
CDR3 DNA: TGTGCCTTCAGACGGCGGGAAGCGCCGGGGAACACCGGGGAGCTGTTTTTT

clone size: few
V gene: TRBV19
D gene: .
J gene: TRBJ2-1
CDR3 protein: CASSRDARNEQFF
CDR3 DNA: TGTGCCAGTAGTAGGGACGCCCGGAATGAGCAGTTCTTC

clone size: few
V gene: TRBV18
D gene: .
J gene: TRBJ2-7
CDR3 protein: CASSPDSISYEQYF
CDR3 DNA: TGTGCCAGCTCACCGGACTCAATTTCCTACGAGCAGTACTTC

clone size: few
V gene: TRBV5-1
D gene: .
J gene: TRBJ2-5
CDR3 protein: CASSGWGTVQETQYF
CDR3 DNA: TGCGCCAGCAGCGGGTGGGGGACGGTACAAGAGACCCAGTACTTC

clone size: .
V gene: TRBV12-3/TRBV12-4
D gene: TRBD1
J gene: TRBJ1-6
CDR3 protein: CASSLPGTGDSPLHF
CDR3 DNA: TGTGCCAGCAGTCTCCCCGGGACAGGGGATTCACCCCTCCACTTT

clone size: .
V gene: TRBV29-1
D gene: .
J gene: TRBJ2-3
CDR3 protein: CSAPNPDTQYF
CDR3 DNA: TGCAGCGCACCCAATCCAGATACGCAGTATTTT

clone size: .
V gene: TRBV7-9
D gene: .
J gene: TRBJ1-2
CDR3 protein: CASSSKPEANYGYTF
CDR3 DNA: TGTGCCAGCAGCTCAAAGCCTGAAGCTAACTATGGCTACACCTTC

clone size: .
V gene: TRBV28
D gene: .
J gene: TRBJ1-5
CDR3 protein: CASNLRTAHQPQHF
CDR3 DNA: TGTGCCAGCAATCTCCGGACCGCCCATCAGCCCCAGCATTTT

clone size: once
V gene: TRBV2
D gene: TRBD1
J gene: TRBJ1-1
CDR3 protein: CASRQGSDTEAFF
CDR3 DNA: TGTGCCAGTCGACAGGGTTCGGACACTGAAGCTTTCTTT

clone size: .
V gene: TRBV29-1
D gene: .
J gene: TRBJ1-6
CDR3 protein: CSAAAGLNSPLHF
CDR3 DNA: TGCAGCGCGGCGGCAGGGTTAAATTCACCCCTCCACTTT

clone size: few
V gene: TRBV7-9
D gene: .
J gene: TRBJ2-1
CDR3 protein: CASSPQFF
CDR3 DNA: TGTGCCAGCAGCCCGCAGTTCTTC

clone size: .
V gene: TRBV10-3
D gene: TRBD1
J gene: TRBJ2-1
CDR3 protein: CAISEGWDRNEQFF
CDR3 DNA: TGTGCCATCAGTGAGGGATGGGACAGGAATGAGCAGTTCTTC

clone size: .
V gene: TRBV6-6
D gene: .
J gene: TRBJ1-2
CDR3 protein: CASSYAASYTF
CDR3 DNA: TGTGCCAGCAGTTACGCCGCGAGCTACACCTTC

clone size: few
V gene: TRBV6-5
D gene: .
J gene: TRBJ1-6
CDR3 protein: CASSPGVGGNSPLHF
CDR3 DNA: TGTGCCAGCAGTCCTGGCGTGGGGGGGAATTCACCCCTCCACTTT

clone size: .
V gene: TRBV4-1
D gene: .
J gene: TRBJ2-2
CDR3 protein: CASSQVKDTGELFF
CDR3 DNA: TGCGCCAGCAGCCAAGTTAAAGACACCGGGGAGCTGTTTTTT

clone size: .
V gene: TRBV4-3
D gene: TRBD2
J gene: TRBJ2-4
CDR3 protein: CASSHARGGAKNIQYF
CDR3 DNA: TGCGCCAGCAGCCACGCCCGGGGGGGAGCCAAAAACATTCAGTACTTC

clone size: .
V gene: TRBV24-1
D gene: .
J gene: TRBJ1-2
CDR3 protein: CATSAGTGLGYTF
CDR3 DNA: TGTGCCACCAGTGCTGGGACCGGGTTGGGCTACACCTTC

clone size: many
V gene: TRBV7-2
D gene: .
J gene: TRBJ2-3
CDR3 protein: CASSLVMGDTQYF
CDR3 DNA: TGTGCCAGCAGCTTAGTTATGGGAGATACGCAGTATTTT

clone size: few
V gene: TRBV4-1
D gene: .
J gene: TRBJ2-5
CDR3 protein: CASRGLGTQETQYF
CDR3 DNA: TGCGCCAGCAGGGGCCTAGGGACCCAAGAGACCCAGTACTTC

clone size: .
V gene: TRBV7-8
D gene: .
J gene: TRBJ2-4
CDR3 protein: CASSLAGGPENIQYF
CDR3 DNA: TGTGCCAGCAGCTTAGCGGGGGGGCCCGAAAACATTCAGTACTTC

clone size: few
V gene: TRBV7-7
D gene: .
J gene: TRBJ2-1
CDR3 protein: CASGESLAASSYNEQFF
CDR3 DNA: TGTGCTAGCGGCGAGTCATTAGCGGCGAGCTCCTACAATGAGCAGTTCTTC

clone size: .
V gene: TRBV7-3
D gene: .
J gene: TRBJ1-5
CDR3 protein: CASSPDLYSNQPQHF
CDR3 DNA: TGTGCCAGCAGCCCAGACCTGTATAGCAATCAGCCCCAGCATTTT

clone size: .
V gene: TRBV5-1
D gene: .
J gene: TRBJ1-2
CDR3 protein: CASSYDTAYGYTF
CDR3 DNA: TGCGCCAGCAGCTATGACACAGCCTATGGCTACACCTTC

clone size: .
V gene: TRBV19
D gene: .
J gene: TRBJ1-5
CDR3 protein: CASSTQSNQPQHF
CDR3 DNA: TGTGCCAGTAGTACGCAGAGTAATCAGCCCCAGCATTTT

clone size: once
V gene: TRBV28
D gene: .
J gene: TRBJ1-1
CDR3 protein: CASSRKLGGWAFF
CDR3 DNA: TGTGCCAGCAGTCGTAAGCTGGGAGGTTGGGCTTTCTTT

clone size: few
V gene: TRBV27
D gene: .
J gene: TRBJ1-6
CDR3 protein: CASRPGWESPLHF
CDR3 DNA: TGTGCCAGCAGGCCAGGATGGGAATCACCCCTCCACTTT

clone size: .
V gene: TRBV6-2/TRBV6-3
D gene: .
J gene: TRBJ2-1
CDR3 protein: CASSYLDFPYNEQFF
CDR3 DNA: TGTGCCAGCAGTTACCTGGATTTCCCCTACAATGAGCAGTTCTTC

clone size: .
V gene: TRBV20-1
D gene: .
J gene: TRBJ1-2
CDR3 protein: CSAGGHTNGYTF
CDR3 DNA: TGCAGTGCTGGCGGACATACAAATGGCTACACCTTC

clone size: few
V gene: TRBV9
D gene: TRBD2
J gene: TRBJ2-5
CDR3 protein: CASSVGTSGILETQYF
CDR3 DNA: TGTGCCAGCAGCGTCGGGACTAGCGGGATCTTAGAGACCCAGTACTTC

clone size: few
V gene: TRBV5-4
D gene: TRBD1
J gene: TRBJ2-1
CDR3 protein: CASSSTGRYFYNEQFF
CDR3 DNA: TGTGCCAGCAGCTCGACAGGGAGATACTTCTACAATGAGCAGTTCTTC

clone size: .
V gene: TRBV2
D gene: .
J gene: TRBJ2-1
CDR3 protein: CASRRSPLDSEQFF
CDR3 DNA: TGTGCCAGCAGGAGGAGTCCACTAGACTCGGAGCAGTTCTTC